The entry below describes one T cell receptor beta chain. As yet, its antigen is unknown. Regarding time point: persistent/refractory GD, antithyroid drugs over 5 years with positive TRAb. The authors made the TCR library using RNA they extracted from PBMCs. Germline values: CDR1 MNHNS, CDR2 SASEGT. V trimming: 6 bases; J trimming: 5 bases; junction bases outside the gene matches: 9. The CDR3 loop spans 15 amino acids. The sample comes from a study of regulatory T cells in long-lasting Graves disease. The overall study: Graves' disease counted as persistent after over 5 years of antithyroid drugs with positive TSH receptor antibodies. Overall study results and limits: Lower TCR diversity was seen in persistent Graves' patients than in newly diagnosed ones. Preferential use of TRBV28, TRBJ1-2 and TRBJ2-5 was seen in persistent disease.

Sequencing libraries for TCR beta were prepared with iRepertoire HTBI primers and Arm-PCR of CDR3 regions. TCRdb used MiXCR to reprocess the multiplex PCR reads, holding one entry per CDR3 protein. The table has roughly 400,000 distinct CDR3 sequences, around 21% seen once. The chain is built from TRBV6-1 and TRBJ2-5; 10 nucleotides line up with TRBD2. The sequence was collected from a female donor with Graves disease. The sample consisted of peripheral blood mononuclear cells (PBMCs), taken when the disease was refractory, from a patient treated with antithyroid drugs. The CDR3 DNA is TGTGCCAGCAGCTTTAGACTAGCGGGTCGGGAGACCCAGTACTTC. Protein sequence: CASSFRLAGRETQYF.